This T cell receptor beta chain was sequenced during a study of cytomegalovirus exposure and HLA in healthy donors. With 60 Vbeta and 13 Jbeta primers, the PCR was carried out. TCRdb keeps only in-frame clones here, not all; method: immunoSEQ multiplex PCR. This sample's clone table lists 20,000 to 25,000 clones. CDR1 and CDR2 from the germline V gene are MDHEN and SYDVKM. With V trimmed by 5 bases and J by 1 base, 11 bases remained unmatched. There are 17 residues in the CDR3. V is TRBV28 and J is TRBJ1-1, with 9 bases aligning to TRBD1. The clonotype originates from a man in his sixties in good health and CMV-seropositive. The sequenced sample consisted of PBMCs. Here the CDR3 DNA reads TGTGCCAGCAGTCCCAACTCCGGGACAGGGCGGAACACTGAAGCTTTCTTT. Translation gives CASSPNSGTGRNTEAFF.